The clone carrying this T cell receptor beta chain rates as medium-sized. Its target is unknown. This entry comes from a study of early T cells in non-severe SARS-CoV-2 infection. Study information: Bulk RNA taken from unsorted whole blood was sequenced, leaving chains unpaired.

Individual cDNA molecules each received unique molecular identifiers attached to them. TCRdb used MiXCR to reprocess the 5' RACE reads, holding one entry per CDR3 protein. The sample has 20,000 to 25,000 distinct CDR3 sequences; under 4.5% are singletons. Germline-derived CDR1 and CDR2 are DFQATT and SNEGSKA (reference sequence). The CDR3 runs 12 residues. Trimming removed 1 base from V and 1 base from J, with 3 bases in between. General study results and limits: VDJdb matching skewed toward anti-spike CD8 responses, missing private and CD4 specificities.

Sequences were obtained from whole blood. This receptor was taken from an adult who was a healthcare worker with PCR-confirmed SARS-CoV-2 infection or an uninfected control (not recorded which). V is TRBV20-1 and J is TRBJ2-3; unclear D gene. The CDR3 sequence is CSARGGTDTQYF. Here the CDR3 DNA reads TGCAGTGCTAGAGGGGGCACAGATACGCAGTATTTT.